The rows below give T cell receptor beta chains drawn from one sample of a study of blood T cell repertoires in COVID-19. Using immunoSEQ multiplex PCR, the repertoire was profiled, and TCRdb retains in-frame clones only, with some absent. The sample has some 180,000 clones; roughly 93% are singletons. What was sequenced was peripheral blood. Receptors were obtained from a man aged 18 to 30 with COVID-19, enrolled during active disease. Each CDR3 is given without its conserved first and last residue. The order of the fields is V gene, J gene, CDR3 protein.

>TRBV11-2|TRBJ2-7
ASSLGQGPYEQY
>TRBV30|TRBJ1-1
AWTTLRVNTEAF
>TRBV4-1|TRBJ1-5
ASSQDPRVGNQPQH
>TRBV12-5|TRBJ2-4
ATWRGQYVAKNIQY
>TRBV28|TRBJ1-5
ASSLFETGPVDNQPQH
>TRBV12-5|TRBJ1-2
ASGFGAEDNYGYT
>TRBV7-2|TRBJ1-6
ASSPRGSGSPLH
>TRBV5-8|TRBJ1-5
ASSYRGQGPNQPQH
>TRBV9|TRBJ2-6
ASSEARGSGANVLT
>TRBV11-3|TRBJ2-2
ASTSSGRTGELF
>TRBV9|TRBJ2-1
ASSPVNNEQF
>TRBV4-3|TRBJ2-2
ASSQDYTGELF
>TRBV28|TRBJ1-3
ASSTGSGNTIY
>TRBV19|TRBJ1-1
ASTTWGGTNTEAF
>TRBV6-5|TRBJ1-4
ASSPREATNEKLF
>TRBV9|TRBJ2-3
ASSVGVAGVRDTQY
>TRBV6-6|TRBJ1-4
ASSYSPEKLF
>TRBV9|TRBJ2-1
ASSAGGLAKYNEQF
>TRBV28|TRBJ2-1
ASSLYRGRGEQF
>TRBV2|TRBJ2-5
ASSDQGSTQY
>TRBV7-2|TRBJ1-6
ASSFRRDKNNSPLH
>TRBV7-9|TRBJ2-7
ASSPGTGAYEQY
>TRBV6-6|TRBJ2-2
ASSYTLATGGELF
>TRBV6-5|TRBJ1-6
ASSLTTSYNSPLH
>TRBV3-1/TRBV3-2|TRBJ2-1
ASSHPRLAGVHNEQF
>TRBV3-1/TRBV3-2|TRBJ2-7
ASSQGPGGPPAYEQY
>TRBV24-1|TRBJ1-2
ATSDPRQAPSYGYT